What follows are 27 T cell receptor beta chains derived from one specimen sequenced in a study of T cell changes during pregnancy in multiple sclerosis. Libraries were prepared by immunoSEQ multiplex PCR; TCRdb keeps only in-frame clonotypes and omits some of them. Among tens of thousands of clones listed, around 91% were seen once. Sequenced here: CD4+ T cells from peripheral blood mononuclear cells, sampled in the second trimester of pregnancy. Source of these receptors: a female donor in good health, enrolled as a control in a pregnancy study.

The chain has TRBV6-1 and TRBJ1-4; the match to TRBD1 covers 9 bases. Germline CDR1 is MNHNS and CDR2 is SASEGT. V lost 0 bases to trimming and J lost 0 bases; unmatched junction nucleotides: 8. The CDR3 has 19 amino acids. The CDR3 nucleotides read TGTGCCAGCAGTGAAGCGGGACAGGGAAAAAACCCAACTAATGAAAAACTGTTTTTT. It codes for CASSEAGQGKNPTNEKLFF.

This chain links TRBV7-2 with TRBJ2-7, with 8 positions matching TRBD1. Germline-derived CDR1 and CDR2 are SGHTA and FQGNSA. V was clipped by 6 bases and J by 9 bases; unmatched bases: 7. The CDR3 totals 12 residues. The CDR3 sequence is CASSGQGSAQYF. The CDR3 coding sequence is TGTGCCAGCAGTGGACAGGGCAGCGCGCAGTACTTC.

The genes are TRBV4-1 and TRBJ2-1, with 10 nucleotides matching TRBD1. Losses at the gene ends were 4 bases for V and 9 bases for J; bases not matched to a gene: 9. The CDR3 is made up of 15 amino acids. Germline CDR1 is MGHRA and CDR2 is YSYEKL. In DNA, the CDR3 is TGCGCCAGCAGCCCTAGGGACAGGGGTGTTAGTGAGCAGTTCTTC. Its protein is CASSPRDRGVSEQFF.

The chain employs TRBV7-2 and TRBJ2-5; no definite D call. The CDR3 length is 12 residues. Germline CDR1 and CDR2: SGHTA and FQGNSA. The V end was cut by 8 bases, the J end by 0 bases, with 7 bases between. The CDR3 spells CASASHQETQYF. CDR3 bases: TGTGCCAGCGCGTCCCACCAAGAGACCCAGTACTTC.

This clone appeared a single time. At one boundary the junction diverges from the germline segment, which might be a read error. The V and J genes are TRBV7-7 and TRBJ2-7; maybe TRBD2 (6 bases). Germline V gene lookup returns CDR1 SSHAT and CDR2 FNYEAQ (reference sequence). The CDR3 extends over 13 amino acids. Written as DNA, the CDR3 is TGTGCTAGCAGCTTAGTAGGAGGGTCCGAGCAGTACTTC. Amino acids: CASSLVGGSEQYF.

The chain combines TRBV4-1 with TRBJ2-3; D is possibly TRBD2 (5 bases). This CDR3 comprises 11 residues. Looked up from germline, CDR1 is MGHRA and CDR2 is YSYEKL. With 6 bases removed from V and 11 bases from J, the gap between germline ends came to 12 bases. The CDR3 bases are TGCGCCAGCAGAGCCGGGGTGAGGCAGTATTTT. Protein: CASRAGVRQYF.

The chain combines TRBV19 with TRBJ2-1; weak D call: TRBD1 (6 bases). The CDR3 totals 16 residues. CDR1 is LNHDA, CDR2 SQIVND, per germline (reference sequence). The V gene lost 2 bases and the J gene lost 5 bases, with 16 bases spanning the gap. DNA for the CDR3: TGTGCCAGTAGTATAAAAATGGGGGCCCCAAACAATGAGCAGTTCTTC. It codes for CASSIKMGAPNNEQFF. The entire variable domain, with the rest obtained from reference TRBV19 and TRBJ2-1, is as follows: DGGITQSPKYLFRKEGQNVTLSCEQNLNHDAMYWYRQDPGQGLRLIYYSQIVNDFQKGDIAEGYSVSREKKESFPLTVTSAQKNPTAFYLCASSIKMGAPNNEQFFGPGTRLTVL.

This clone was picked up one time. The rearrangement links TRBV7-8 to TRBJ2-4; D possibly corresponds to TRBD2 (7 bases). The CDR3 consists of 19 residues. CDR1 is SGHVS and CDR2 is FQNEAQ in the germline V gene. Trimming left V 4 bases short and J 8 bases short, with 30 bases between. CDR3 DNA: TGTGCCAGCAGCTCCTTAAAACGGGGGGCGACCACCCAAAGTTACATTCAGTACTTC. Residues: CASSSLKRGATTQSYIQYF.

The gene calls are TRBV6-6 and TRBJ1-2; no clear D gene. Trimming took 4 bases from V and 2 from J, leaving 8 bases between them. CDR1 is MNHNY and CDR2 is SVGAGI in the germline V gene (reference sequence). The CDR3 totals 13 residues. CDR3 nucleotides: TGTGCCAGCAGTTCGTGGCCCAACTATGGCTACACCTTC. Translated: CASSSWPNYGYTF.

This CDR3 reads CAWSAPYEQYF. The CDR3 DNA sequence: TGTGCCTGGAGTGCCCCTTACGAGCAGTACTTC. This rearrangement joins TRBV30 to TRBJ2-7, with D unclear. V was cut by 1 base and J by 4 bases, with 5 bases left in between. The CDR3 runs to 11 residues. CDR1 GTSNPN and CDR2 SVGIG come from the germline V gene (reference sequence).

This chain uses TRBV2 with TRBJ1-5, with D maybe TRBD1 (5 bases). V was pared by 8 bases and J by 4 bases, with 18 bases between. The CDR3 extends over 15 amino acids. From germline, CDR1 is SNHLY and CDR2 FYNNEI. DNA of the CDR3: TGTGCCAGCGTCCTCTACGGGGGGGGTAATCAGCCCCAGCATTTT. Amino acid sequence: CASVLYGGGNQPQHF.

The CDR3, as DNA: TGTGCCAGCACCCGGGCCTACGAGCAGTACTTC. Translating it yields CASTRAYEQYF. V usage is TRBV11-2 and J usage is TRBJ2-7; D is undetermined. Germline assignment: CDR1 SGHAT and CDR2 FQNNGV. The V end lost 7 bases, the J end lost 2 bases, and 6 bases lay between the germline ends. The CDR3 contains 11 residues.

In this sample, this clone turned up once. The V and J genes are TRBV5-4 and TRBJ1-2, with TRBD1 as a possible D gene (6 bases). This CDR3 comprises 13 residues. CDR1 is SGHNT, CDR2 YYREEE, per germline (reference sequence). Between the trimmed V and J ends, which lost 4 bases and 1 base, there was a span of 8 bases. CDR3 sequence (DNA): TGTGCCAGCAGCCCGGACAGTAACTATGGCTACACCTTC. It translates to CASSPDSNYGYTF.

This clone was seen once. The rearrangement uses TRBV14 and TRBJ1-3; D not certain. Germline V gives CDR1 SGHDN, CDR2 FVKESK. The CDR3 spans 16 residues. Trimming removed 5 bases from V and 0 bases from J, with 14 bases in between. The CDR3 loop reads CASSIGLPNSGNTIYF. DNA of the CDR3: TGTGCCAGCAGCATCGGGTTACCGAACTCTGGAAACACCATATATTTT.

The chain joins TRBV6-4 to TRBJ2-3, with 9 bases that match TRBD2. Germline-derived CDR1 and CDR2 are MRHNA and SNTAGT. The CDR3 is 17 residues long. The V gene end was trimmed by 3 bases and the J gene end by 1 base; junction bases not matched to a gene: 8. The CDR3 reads CASSESGTSRRTDTQYF. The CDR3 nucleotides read TGTGCCAGCAGTGAGTCCGGGACTAGCAGACGCACAGATACGCAGTATTTT.

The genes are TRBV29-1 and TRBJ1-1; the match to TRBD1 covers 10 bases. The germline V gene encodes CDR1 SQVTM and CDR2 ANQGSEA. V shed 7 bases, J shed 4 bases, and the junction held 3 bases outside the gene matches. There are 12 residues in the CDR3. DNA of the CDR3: TGCAGCGCATGGACAGGGGGCACTGAAGCTTTCTTT. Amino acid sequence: CSAWTGGTEAFF.

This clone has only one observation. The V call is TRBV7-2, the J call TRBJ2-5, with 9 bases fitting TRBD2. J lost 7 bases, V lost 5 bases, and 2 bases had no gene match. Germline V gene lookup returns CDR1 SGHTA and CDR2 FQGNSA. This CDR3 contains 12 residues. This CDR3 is CASSGGLATQYF. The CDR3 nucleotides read TGTGCCAGCAGCGGGGGACTAGCGACCCAGTACTTC.

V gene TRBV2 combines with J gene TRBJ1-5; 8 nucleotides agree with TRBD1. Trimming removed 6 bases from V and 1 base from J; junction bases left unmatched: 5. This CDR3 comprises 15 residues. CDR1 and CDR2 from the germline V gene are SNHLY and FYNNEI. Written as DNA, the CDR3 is TGTGCCAGCAGAATAGACAGGGGAAGCAATCAGCCCCAGCATTTT. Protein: CASRIDRGSNQPQHF.

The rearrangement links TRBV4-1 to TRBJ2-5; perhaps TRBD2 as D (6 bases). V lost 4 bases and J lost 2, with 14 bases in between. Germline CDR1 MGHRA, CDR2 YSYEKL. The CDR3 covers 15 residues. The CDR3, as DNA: TGCGCCAGCAGCCCTCCTCATGGGGGGCAAGAGACCCAGTACTTC. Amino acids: CASSPPHGGQETQYF.

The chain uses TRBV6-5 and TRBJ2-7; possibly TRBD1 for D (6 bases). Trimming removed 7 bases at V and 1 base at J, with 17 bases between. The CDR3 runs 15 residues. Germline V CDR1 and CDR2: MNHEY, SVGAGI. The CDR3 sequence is CASMSTGHHSYEQYF. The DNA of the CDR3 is TGTGCCAGCATGTCCACGGGACATCATTCCTACGAGCAGTACTTC.

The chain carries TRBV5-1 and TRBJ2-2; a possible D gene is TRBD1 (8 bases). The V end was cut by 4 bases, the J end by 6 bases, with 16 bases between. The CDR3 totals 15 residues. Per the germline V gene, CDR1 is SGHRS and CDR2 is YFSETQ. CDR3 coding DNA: TGCGCCAGCAGCCCCGGACAGGGAGGGGCCGGGGAGCTGTTTTTT. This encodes CASSPGQGGAGELFF.

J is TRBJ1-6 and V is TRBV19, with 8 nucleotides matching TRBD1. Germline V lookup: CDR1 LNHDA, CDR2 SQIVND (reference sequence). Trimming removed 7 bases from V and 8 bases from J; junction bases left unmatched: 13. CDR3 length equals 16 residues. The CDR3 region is CASKRDRRTPDSPLHF. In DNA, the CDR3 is TGTGCCAGTAAGCGGGACAGGAGAACTCCGGATTCACCCCTCCACTTT.

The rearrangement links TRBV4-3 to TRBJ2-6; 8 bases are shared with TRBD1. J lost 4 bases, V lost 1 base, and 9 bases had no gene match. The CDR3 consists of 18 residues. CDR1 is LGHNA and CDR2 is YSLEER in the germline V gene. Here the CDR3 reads CASSQARTGLSGANVLTF. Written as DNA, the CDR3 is TGCGCCAGCAGCCAAGCTCGGACAGGGCTCTCCGGGGCCAACGTCCTGACTTTC.

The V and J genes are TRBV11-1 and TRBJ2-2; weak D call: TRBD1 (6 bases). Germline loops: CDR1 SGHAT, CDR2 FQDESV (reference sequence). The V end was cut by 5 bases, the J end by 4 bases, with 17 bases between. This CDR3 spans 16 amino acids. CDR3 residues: CASSRTGQGTTGELFF. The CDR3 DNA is TGTGCCAGCAGCCGCACGGGACAAGGTACCACCGGGGAGCTGTTTTTT.

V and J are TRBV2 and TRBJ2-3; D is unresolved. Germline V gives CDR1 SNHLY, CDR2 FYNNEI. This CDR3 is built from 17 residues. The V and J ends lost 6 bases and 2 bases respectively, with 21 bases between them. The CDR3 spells CASRQRGSLVSTDTQYF. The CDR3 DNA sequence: TGTGCCAGCAGACAACGAGGCTCTTTGGTCTCCACAGATACGCAGTATTTT.

The DNA of the CDR3 is TGTGCCAGCAGCTTGGGACAGGGGACAAAGACCCAGTACTTC. Protein product: CASSLGQGTKTQYF. The genes are TRBV9 and TRBJ2-5, with 10 bases lining up with TRBD1. After removal of 4 bases from V and 6 bases from J, the junction contained 6 bases not matched to a gene. CDR1 and CDR2 (germline): SGDLS, YYNGEE. There are 14 residues in the CDR3.

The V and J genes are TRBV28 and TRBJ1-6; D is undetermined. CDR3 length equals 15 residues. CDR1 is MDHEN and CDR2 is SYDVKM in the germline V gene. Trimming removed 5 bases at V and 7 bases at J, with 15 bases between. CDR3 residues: CASSPRQVSNSPLHF. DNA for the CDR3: TGTGCCAGCAGTCCTCGTCAGGTTTCAAATTCACCCCTCCACTTT.